This T cell receptor (beta chain) comes out of a study of T cells in Graves' hyperthyroidism and ophthalmopathy. V lost 1 base and J 0 bases, leaving 13 bases between the germline ends. Germline V CDR1 and CDR2: SGHRS, YFSETQ. CDR3 length: 16 residues. Amplification targeted TCR beta CDR3 regions from RNA transcripts. Using the HTBI primer set, a first-round RT-PCR was run on the TCR CDR3. Via MiXCR, TCRdb re-called the multiplex PCR reads, giving one row per CDR3 protein. Seen here are approximately 520,000 distinct CDR3 sequences, roughly 25% observed once, and the top ten hold about 11%. This clonotype has ten or more counts.

The sequenced sample consisted of blood. The sequence came from a woman aged 25 to 39 with Graves' ophthalmopathy. This rearrangement joins TRBV5-1 to TRBJ1-1; D unresolved. CDR3 in amino acids: CASSLTWTGMNTEAFF. The CDR3 DNA is TGCGCCAGCAGCTTGACCTGGACGGGAATGAACACTGAAGCTTTCTTT.